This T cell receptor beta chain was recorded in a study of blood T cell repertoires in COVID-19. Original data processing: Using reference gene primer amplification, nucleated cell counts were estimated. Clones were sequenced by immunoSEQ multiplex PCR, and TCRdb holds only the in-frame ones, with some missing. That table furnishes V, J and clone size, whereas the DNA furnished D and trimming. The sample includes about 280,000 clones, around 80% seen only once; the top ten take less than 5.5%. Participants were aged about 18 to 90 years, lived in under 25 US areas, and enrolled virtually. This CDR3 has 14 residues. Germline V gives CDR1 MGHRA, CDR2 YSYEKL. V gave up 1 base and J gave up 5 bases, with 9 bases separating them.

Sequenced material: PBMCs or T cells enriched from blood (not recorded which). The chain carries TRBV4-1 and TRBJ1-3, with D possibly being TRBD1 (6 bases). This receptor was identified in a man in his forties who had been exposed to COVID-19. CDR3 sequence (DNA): TGCGCCAGCAGCCAAGCAGGGGAAAGAAACACCATATATTTT. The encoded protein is CASSQAGERNTIYF.